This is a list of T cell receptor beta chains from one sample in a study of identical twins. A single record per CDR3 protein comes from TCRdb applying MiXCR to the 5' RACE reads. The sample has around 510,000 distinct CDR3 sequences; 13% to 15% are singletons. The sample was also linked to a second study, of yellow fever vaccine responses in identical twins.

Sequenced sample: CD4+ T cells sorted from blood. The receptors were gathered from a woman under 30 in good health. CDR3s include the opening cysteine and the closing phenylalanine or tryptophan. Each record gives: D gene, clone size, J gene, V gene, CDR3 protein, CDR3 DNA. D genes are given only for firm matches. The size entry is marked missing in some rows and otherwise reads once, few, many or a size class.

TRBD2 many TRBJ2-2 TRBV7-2 CASSELGGYTGELFF TGTGCCAGCAGCGAACTCGGGGGGTACACCGGGGAGCTGTTTTTT
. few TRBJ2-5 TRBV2 CASSGDLQETQYF TGTGCCAGCAGTGGGGACTTACAAGAGACCCAGTACTTC
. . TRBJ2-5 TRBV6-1 CASSESLPFRTGEETQYF TGTGCCAGCAGTGAATCCCTGCCCTTTAGGACGGGAGAAGAGACCCAGTACTTC
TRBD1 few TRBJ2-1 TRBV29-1 CSVAGGGDEQFF TGCAGCGTTGCAGGGGGCGGGGATGAGCAGTTCTTC
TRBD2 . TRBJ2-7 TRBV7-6 CASSPGTSGDIYEQYF TGTGCCAGCAGCCCCGGGACTAGCGGGGACATATACGAGCAGTACTTC
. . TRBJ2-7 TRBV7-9 CASSLRSGGRDEQYF TGTGCCAGCAGCTTAAGGTCTGGTGGGCGCGACGAGCAGTACTTC
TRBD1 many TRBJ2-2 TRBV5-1 CASSPVGQGRTGELFF TGCGCCAGCAGTCCCGTGGGACAGGGGCGAACCGGGGAGCTGTTTTTT
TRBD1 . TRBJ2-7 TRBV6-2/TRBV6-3 CASSPGTGEYYEQYF TGTGCCAGCAGTCCAGGGACAGGGGAGTATTACGAGCAGTACTTC
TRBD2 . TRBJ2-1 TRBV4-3 CASSQDRLAGHNEQFF TGCGCCAGCAGCCAAGATCGACTAGCGGGGCACAATGAGCAGTTCTTC
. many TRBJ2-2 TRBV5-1 CASSLGYTGELFF TGCGCCAGCAGCCTGGGATACACCGGGGAGCTGTTTTTT
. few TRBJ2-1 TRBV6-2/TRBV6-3 CASSYFQSSYNEQFF TGTGCCAGCAGTTACTTTCAAAGCTCCTACAATGAGCAGTTCTTC
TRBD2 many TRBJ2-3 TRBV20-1 CSATTGTSNYDTQYF TGCAGTGCCACTACCGGGACTAGCAATTACGATACGCAGTATTTT
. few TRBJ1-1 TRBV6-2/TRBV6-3 CASSDTRTENTEAFF TGTGCCAGCAGTGATACGCGGACGGAGAACACTGAAGCTTTCTTT
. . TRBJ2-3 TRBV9 CASSVAGSSAAQYF TGTGCCAGCAGCGTAGCTGGGAGTTCGGCGGCGCAGTATTTT
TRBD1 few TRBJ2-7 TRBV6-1 CASRLNPGQGLNEQYF TGTGCCAGCAGGCTAAATCCGGGACAGGGCTTGAACGAGCAGTACTTC
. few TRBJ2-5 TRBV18 CASSPKKQGSPQETQYF TGTGCCAGCTCACCGAAGAAACAGGGTAGCCCCCAAGAGACCCAGTACTTC
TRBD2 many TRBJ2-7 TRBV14 CASSRLGLAGPYEQYF TGTGCCAGCAGCCGACTAGGACTAGCGGGTCCCTACGAGCAGTACTTC
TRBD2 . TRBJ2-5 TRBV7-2 CASSLVLFGGDWETQYF TGTGCCAGCAGCTTAGTCCTCTTCGGGGGGGATTGGGAGACCCAGTACTTC
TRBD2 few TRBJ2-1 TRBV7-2 CASTVRASGYNEQFF TGTGCCAGCACCGTCCGCGCTAGCGGTTACAATGAGCAGTTCTTC
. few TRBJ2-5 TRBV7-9 CASSLASTEETQYF TGTGCCAGCAGCTTAGCGTCCACGGAAGAGACCCAGTACTTC
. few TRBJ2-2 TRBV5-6 CASSDGTLYTGELFF TGTGCCAGCAGCGACGGGACTTTATACACCGGGGAGCTGTTTTTT
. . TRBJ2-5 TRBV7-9 CASSLQLYSEETQYF TGTGCCAGCAGCTTACAGCTTTACTCAGAAGAGACCCAGTACTTC
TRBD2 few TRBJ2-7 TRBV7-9 CASSQAGVFHEQYF TGTGCCAGCAGTCAAGCGGGAGTATTCCACGAGCAGTACTTC
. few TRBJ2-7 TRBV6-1 CASTGLSYEQYF TGTGCCAGCACAGGTCTCTCCTACGAGCAGTACTTC